The 32 T cell receptor beta chains below were found in one sample sequenced in a study of T cell repertoires in cytomegalovirus infection. TCRdb reprocessed the reads via MiXCR and lists one record per CDR3 protein. This sample has some 680,000 distinct CDR3 sequences, with less than 40% found just once. Sequencing was performed on PBMCs. The receptors stem from a human donor in good health (CMV status not recorded). Some clones in this sample may be carry-over from other donors' samples.

Concerning this clonotype: Given a much more abundant clone one base away, this may be a read error. J is TRBJ2-1 and V is TRBV25-1, with D unresolved. CDR1 MGHDK and CDR2 SYGVNS come from the germline V gene. The CDR3 spans 11 residues. The CDR3 loop reads CASRESNEQFF. The CDR3 coding sequence is TGTGCCAGCAGGGAATCCAATGAGCAGTTCTTC.

The chain is built from TRBV7-9 and TRBJ2-1, with TRBD2 matching 14 bases. The CDR3 length is 21 residues. Germline CDR1 SEHNR, CDR2 FQNEAQ (reference sequence). V dropped 0 bases and J dropped 1; count of bases not matched to a gene: 11. The CDR3 DNA reads TGTGCCAGCAGCTTAGCTCCGGGACTAGCGGGAGCAAGGGGGTCCTACAATGAGCAGTTCTTC. The encoded protein is CASSLAPGLAGARGSYNEQFF.

There are many counts of this clonotype. The CDR3, as DNA: TGTGCCAGCAGCTTAAACAACGGGGGGCTAGCAGATACGCAGTATTTT. Amino acid sequence: CASSLNNGGLADTQYF. The chain links TRBV7-2 to TRBJ2-3; tentative D call: TRBD2 (7 bases). Trimming left V 2 bases short and J 4 bases short, with 16 bases between. The germline gives CDR1 SGHTA, CDR2 FQGNSA. This CDR3 is built from 16 residues. Drawing the rest from reference TRBV7-2 and TRBJ2-3, the complete variable domain is GAGVSQSPSNKVTEKGKDVELRCDPISGHTALYWYRQSLGQGLEFLIYFQGNSAPDKSGLPSDRFSAERTGGSVSTLTIQRTQQEDSAVYLCASSLNNGGLADTQYFGPGTRLTVL.

Note on this clonotype: Here the CDR3 omits its conserved ending phenylalanine or tryptophan, so a read error is the likely source. This chain joins TRBV9 and TRBJ2-2, with D unresolved. Looked up from germline, CDR1 is SGDLS and CDR2 is YYNGEE. V lost 3 bases to trimming and J lost 0 bases, with 6 bases between them. The CDR3 extends over 14 amino acids. CDR3 amino acids: CASSGRANTGELFL. The CDR3 DNA sequence: TGTGCCAGCAGCGGACGGGCGAACACCGGGGAGCTGTTTTTG.

This clonotype was recorded once. The chain carries TRBV7-2 and TRBJ1-2, with D unresolved. This CDR3 region has 13 residues. CDR1 is SGHTA and CDR2 is FQGNSA in the germline V gene. V gave up 5 bases and J gave up 4 bases, with 11 bases separating them. DNA for the CDR3: TGTGCCAGCAGCCCGGGCCCCCTCTATGGCTACACCTTC. It translates to CASSPGPLYGYTF.

The chain employs TRBV28 and TRBJ1-1; tentatively, D is TRBD1 (6 bases). V shed 4 bases and J shed 8 bases, with 29 bases lying between them. The CDR3 runs 18 residues. CDR1 is MDHEN and CDR2 is SYDVKM in the germline V gene. CDR3 sequence (DNA): TGTGCCAGCAGTTCGCCATTCCGGGACATTCTAGGTGGCACCGAAGCTTTCTTT. Translated: CASSSPFRDILGGTEAFF.

The genes are TRBV7-9 and TRBJ1-3, with no clear D. Germline CDR1 SEHNR, CDR2 FQNEAQ (reference sequence). There are 14 residues in the CDR3. Trimming took 5 bases from V and 2 from J, leaving 10 bases between them. CDR3 protein: CASSTESPGNTIYF. In nucleotides, the CDR3 is TGTGCCAGCAGCACTGAGAGCCCTGGAAACACCATATATTTT.

This clonotype has only a few counts. V gene TRBV5-1 combines with J gene TRBJ1-1; D not certain. Germline V gene sequence: CDR1 SGHRS, CDR2 YFSETQ. Trimming left V 4 bases short and J 1 base short, with 14 bases between. CDR3 size: 15 residues. The CDR3 region is CASSPSPRGNTEAFF. In nucleotides, the CDR3 is TGCGCCAGCAGCCCCTCCCCGAGAGGGAACACTGAAGCTTTCTTT.

This clonotype was detected ten times or more. CDR3 amino acids: CASSLDRQPPQYF. The CDR3 region has the DNA TGTGCCAGCAGCTTAGATAGGCAGCCGCCGCAGTATTTT. V gene TRBV7-2 combines with J gene TRBJ2-3; D gene unclear. CDR1 is SGHTA and CDR2 is FQGNSA in the germline V gene. V gave up 1 base and J gave up 10 bases, with 12 bases separating them. The CDR3 sequence is 13 residues long.

The table lists this clonotype with a few counts. V gene TRBV5-6 combines with J gene TRBJ1-1, with D unresolved. The germline V gene encodes CDR1 SGHDT and CDR2 YYEEEE. The CDR3 totals 15 residues. Between the trimmed V and J ends, which lost 0 bases and 0 bases, there was a span of 9 bases. The CDR3, as DNA: TGTGCCAGCAGCTTGGGCCGGCAGTTGAACACTGAAGCTTTCTTT. Its protein product is CASSLGRQLNTEAFF.

This chain joins TRBV4-2 and TRBJ2-1; TRBD2 agrees at 7 bases. V shed 0 bases and J 0 bases; nucleotides not matched to a gene: 2. Germline CDR1 LGHNA, CDR2 YNFKEQ. The CDR3 runs to 16 residues. In nucleotides, the CDR3 is TGTGCCAGCAGCCAAGATTGGGGGGGCTCCTACAATGAGCAGTTCTTC. Its protein product is CASSQDWGGSYNEQFF.

This clonotype was found a few times. This sequence joins TRBV28 and TRBJ1-1; no clear D gene. V lost 6 bases and J lost 5, with 10 bases in between. The CDR3 sequence is 12 residues long. Germline CDR1 MDHEN, CDR2 SYDVKM. Here the CDR3 reads CASSYLRTEAFF. The DNA for the CDR3 is TGTGCCAGCAGCTATTTGAGAACTGAAGCTTTCTTT.

J is TRBJ1-5 and V is TRBV7-4, with D tentatively TRBD1 (5 bases). This CDR3 comprises 15 residues. Germline V lookup: CDR1 SGHVT, CDR2 SQSDAQ. V was cut by 1 base and J by 3 bases, with 10 bases left in between. The CDR3 region is CASSLGAGVNQPQHF. The CDR3, as DNA: TGTGCCAGCAGCTTAGGAGCGGGGGTCAATCAGCCCCAGCATTTT.

The chain uses TRBV7-3 and TRBJ2-3; 10 bases align to TRBD1. The CDR3 totals 16 residues. Trimming at V came to 5 bases and at J to 4 bases, leaving 9 bases not matched to a gene. The germline gives CDR1 SGHTA, CDR2 FQGTGA. CDR3 loop: CASSPRPGQGPDTQYF. In nucleotides, the CDR3 is TGTGCCAGCAGCCCGCGTCCGGGACAGGGGCCAGATACGCAGTATTTT.

This clonotype appeared a few times. V is TRBV5-4 and J is TRBJ1-4; tentatively, D is TRBD1 (6 bases). Per the germline V gene, CDR1 is SGHNT and CDR2 is YYREEE (reference sequence). V lost 0 bases, J lost 8 bases, and 20 bases lay in between. CDR3 length: 17 residues. In nucleotides, the CDR3 is TGTGCCAGCAGCTTGGACGGATGGGGGGCTGAGGGAGAAAAACTGTTTTTT. It specifies CASSLDGWGAEGEKLFF.

Points on this clonotype: As the CDR3 is not closed by the conserved phenylalanine or tryptophan, this likely results from a read error. The rearrangement joins TRBV7-9 to TRBJ2-7; maybe TRBD2 (6 bases). The CDR3 totals 15 residues. Germline CDR1 SEHNR, CDR2 FQNEAQ (reference sequence). The V end lost 5 bases, the J end lost 2 bases, and 16 bases lay between the germline ends. The CDR3 DNA follows: TGTGCCAGCAGCGGCAGACTAGGATCCCCCTACGAGCAGTACTTA. Residues: CASSGRLGSPYEQYL.

In regard to this clonotype: The DNA is omitted, as the CDR3 cannot be located on it reliably, and the CDR3 follows TCRdb's listing. V usage is TRBV7-8 and J usage is TRBJ1-5. The CDR3 has 17 residues if both end residues are counted. CDR1 and CDR2 (germline): SGHVS, FQNEAQ. CDR3 in amino acids: CASSYVGWGSYDHPQQF.

The chain has TRBV13 and TRBJ1-4; D may be TRBD1 (5 bases). V gave up 5 bases and J gave up 7 bases, with 17 bases separating them. CDR3 length: 15 amino acids. Germline values: CDR1 PRHDT, CDR2 FYEKMQ (reference sequence). The CDR3 reads CASSASRGAGEKLFF. CDR3 nucleotides: TGTGCCAGCAGCGCTAGTCGGGGCGCCGGTGAAAAACTGTTTTTT. The whole variable domain, remainder taken from reference TRBV13 and TRBJ1-4, is AAGVIQSPRHLIKEKRETATLKCYPIPRHDTVYWYQQGPGQDPQFLISFYEKMQSDKGSIPDRFSAQQFSDYHSELNMSSLELGDSALYFCASSASRGAGEKLFFGSGTQLSVL.

J is TRBJ1-5 and V is TRBV2, with D possibly being TRBD1 (6 bases). The germline CDR1 and CDR2 sequences are SNHLY and FYNNEI. Trimming took off 4 bases at V and 4 bases at J, with 11 bases between the two ends. This CDR3 region has 14 residues. This chain's CDR3 is CASSGRTANQPQHF. The CDR3 DNA reads as TGTGCCAGCAGTGGCCGGACAGCGAATCAGCCCCAGCATTTT.

CDR3 sequence: CASSYSSTGVFSNQPQHF. DNA of the CDR3: TGTGCCAGCAGTTACTCCTCTACAGGGGTCTTTAGCAATCAGCCCCAGCATTTT. This sequence joins TRBV6-6 and TRBJ1-5; 7 bases map to TRBD1. CDR1 and CDR2 (germline): MNHNY, SVGAGI (reference sequence). This CDR3 spans 18 amino acids. V shed 0 bases, J shed 0 bases, and the junction held 8 bases outside the gene matches.

Of note for this clonotype: A much larger clone lies a single base off, so this may be a read error. The chain combines TRBV7-2 with TRBJ2-5, with 7 bases fitting TRBD1. This CDR3 comprises 16 residues. CDR1 and CDR2 from the germline V gene are SGHTA and FQGNSA. CDR3 in DNA: TGTGCCAGCAGCTTAGTCGGGACAGCGGCCCAAGAGACCCACTACTTC. This gives the protein CASSLVGTAAQETHYF.

This sequence joins TRBV7-9 and TRBJ2-2, with 8 bases identical to TRBD1. The CDR3 spans 17 residues. CDR1 and CDR2 (germline): SEHNR, FQNEAQ (reference sequence). V was pared by 1 base and J by 2 bases, with 6 bases of the junction left unmatched. The CDR3 region is CASSLGQGSENTGELFF. The CDR3 bases are TGTGCCAGCAGCTTAGGACAGGGGTCGGAAAACACCGGGGAGCTGTTTTTT.

The V and J genes are TRBV20-1 and TRBJ2-1; TRBD2 aligns across 7 bases. In germline, CDR1 is DFQATT, CDR2 SNEGSKA (reference sequence). The CDR3 totals 17 residues. After removal of 3 bases from V and 3 bases from J, the junction contained 14 bases not matched to a gene. Written as DNA, the CDR3 is TGCAGTGCTAGGCTCCTCGGGGAGCGGGGAAGCTACAATGAGCAGTTCTTC. It specifies CSARLLGERGSYNEQFF.

The table lists this clonotype with many counts. The CDR3 DNA is TGTGCCAGCAGTCCCGGAACAAGGAATGAGCAGTTCTTC. Its translation: CASSPGTRNEQFF. The chain employs TRBV6-6 and TRBJ2-1; D unresolved. Germline V CDR1 and CDR2: MNHNY, SVGAGI (reference sequence). V dropped 5 bases and J dropped 7 bases, with 12 bases sitting between them. The CDR3 spans 13 residues.

This clonotype was seen a few times. J is TRBJ2-7 and V is TRBV4-2, with D hard to call. Trimming left V 0 bases short and J 0 bases short, with 12 bases between. Germline V CDR1 and CDR2: LGHNA, YNFKEQ. The CDR3 covers 16 residues. CDR3 protein: CASSQESSRVSYEQYF. CDR3 bases: TGTGCCAGCAGCCAAGAGTCCTCTAGGGTCTCCTACGAGCAGTACTTC.

There are many counts of this clonotype. CDR3 DNA sequence: TGTGCCAGCAGTCCCACAACTAGCGGGAGACCCTACGAGCAGTACTTC. Residues: CASSPTTSGRPYEQYF. V and J are TRBV7-2 and TRBJ2-7; 11 bases are shared with TRBD2. CDR3 length: 16 amino acids. The germline V gene encodes CDR1 SGHTA and CDR2 FQGNSA. With V trimmed by 6 bases and J by 2 bases, 9 bases remained unmatched.

This clonotype came up a few times. The junction and the germline gene differ at one end; a read error may be behind it. The genes are TRBV5-3 and TRBJ1-1, with 7 positions matching TRBD1. TRBV5-3 is an ORF; its function is uncertain. The CDR3 extends over 15 amino acids. CDR3 region: CASSLEGTVGTEAFF. The DNA for the CDR3 is TGTGCCAGCAGCTTGGAGGGGACAGTGGGCACTGAAGCTTTCTTT.

This clonotype was observed a handful of times. V usage is TRBV7-2 and J usage is TRBJ1-1, with 7 bases aligning to TRBD1. The ends lost 1 base at V and 1 base at J; junction bases unmatched: 15. From germline, CDR1 is SGHTA and CDR2 FQGNSA. The CDR3 is 19 residues long. Here the CDR3 DNA reads TGTGCCAGCAGCTTAGTGAAGGTTGGACAGGTTGTTCGGAACACTGAAGCTTTCTTT. Translated: CASSLVKVGQVVRNTEAFF.

The table lists this clonotype with a few counts. The chain is built from TRBV5-1 and TRBJ2-5; 10 nucleotides align to TRBD1. This CDR3 is 16 amino acids long. From germline, CDR1 is SGHRS and CDR2 YFSETQ. V was clipped by 4 bases and J by 2 bases; unmatched bases: 8. The CDR3 here is CASSPLGDRGQETQYF. The DNA for the CDR3 is TGCGCCAGCAGCCCGCTAGGGGACAGGGGTCAAGAGACCCAGTACTTC.

V and J are TRBV18 and TRBJ1-4, with D maybe TRBD1 (5 bases). Germline CDR1 KGHSH, CDR2 LQKENI. CDR3 length: 14 amino acids. Trimming took 0 bases from V and 7 from J, leaving 9 bases between them. The CDR3 sequence: CASSPPEQAEKLFF. DNA for the CDR3: TGTGCCAGCTCACCACCGGAACAGGCTGAAAAACTGTTTTTT. The entire variable domain, with the rest obtained from reference TRBV18 and TRBJ1-4, is as follows: NAGVMQNPRHLVRRRGQEARLRCSPMKGHSHVYWYRQLPEEGLKFMVYLQKENIIDESGMPKERFSAEFPKEGPSILRIQQVVRGDSAAYFCASSPPEQAEKLFFGSGTQLSVL.

In the case of this clonotype: One end of the junction does not line up with germline, which may come from a read error. The chain recombines TRBV7-6 with TRBJ2-2, with D tentatively TRBD1 (6 bases). Per germline, CDR1 SGHVS and CDR2 FNYEAQ. The CDR3 has 16 residues. As DNA, the CDR3 is TGTGCTAGCAGCTTCGGCGTGGGGCCAGGGGACGGGGAGCTGTTTTTT. Translating it yields CASSFGVGPGDGELFF.

This clonotype has only a few counts. The chain employs TRBV4-1 and TRBJ1-5; D is unresolved. The CDR3 extends over 15 amino acids. In germline, CDR1 is MGHRA, CDR2 YSYEKL. V dropped 4 bases and J dropped 2 bases, with 12 bases sitting between them. The CDR3 spells CASSLRPEGNQPQHF. As DNA, the CDR3 is TGCGCCAGCAGCCTTCGTCCCGAGGGCAATCAGCCCCAGCATTTT.